The 9 T cell receptor beta chains presented below share a single source sample, sequenced in a study of cytomegalovirus exposure and HLA in healthy donors. The PCR had 60 Vbeta and 13 Jbeta primers. Assay: immunoSEQ multiplex PCR; the TCRdb copy retains only in-frame clones and omits some. This table holds fewer than 350,000 clones, 70% to 90% found once. The sample was PBMCs. These receptors came from a woman between 18 and 29 years old in good health and CMV-seronegative.

CDR3 sequence reads: CASSLWPPGTGGEAFF. The CDR3 DNA reads as TGCGCCAGCAGCTTATGGCCCCCCGGGACAGGGGGCGAAGCTTTCTTT. The chain recombines TRBV5-1 with TRBJ1-1, with 12 nucleotides matching TRBD1. Germline-derived CDR1 and CDR2 are SGHRS and YFSETQ. This CDR3 comprises 16 residues. The ends lost 2 bases at V and 8 bases at J; junction bases unmatched: 10.

The V and J genes are TRBV7-2 and TRBJ1-4, with 7 bases lining up with TRBD1. The CDR3 contains 14 residues. Trimming took 4 bases from V and 7 from J; bases not matched to a gene: 6. Germline V gives CDR1 SGHTA, CDR2 FQGNSA. CDR3 in amino acids: CASSSSDRAEKLFF. DNA for the CDR3: TGTGCCAGCAGCTCATCTGACAGGGCTGAAAAACTGTTTTTT.

This clone was seen a few times. The chain uses TRBV27 and TRBJ2-7; D might be TRBD2 (5 bases). This CDR3 contains 14 residues. CDR1 and CDR2 from the germline V gene are MNHEY and SMNVEV (reference sequence). Trimming removed 6 bases from V and 2 bases from J, with 14 bases in between. In DNA form, the CDR3 reads TGTGCCAGCAGCCCGGACTTCGGGGCCTACGAGCAGTACTTC. It yields the protein CASSPDFGAYEQYF.

The chain links TRBV14 to TRBJ2-2; TRBD1 is a possible D gene (5 bases). Germline loops: CDR1 SGHDN, CDR2 FVKESK. With 1 base removed from V and 0 bases from J, the gap between germline ends came to 9 bases. This CDR3 is built from 16 residues. In nucleotides, the CDR3 is TGTGCCAGCAGCCAAGTACAGGTCTCGAACACCGGGGAGCTGTTTTTT. Its protein product is CASSQVQVSNTGELFF.

The chain employs TRBV6-5 and TRBJ2-5; 9 nucleotides align to TRBD1. The J call is doubtful: the DNA matches TRBJ2-7 better. Germline V gene sequence: CDR1 MNHEY, CDR2 SVGAGI. This CDR3 is built from 13 residues. The CDR3 protein is CASSSGQGYEQYF. The CDR3 nucleotides are TGTGCCAGCAGTTCGGGACAGGGCTACGAGCAGTACTTC.

This clone was found once. The rearrangement uses TRBV9 and TRBJ1-3, with D possibly TRBD1 on 6 matching bases. The CDR3 totals 13 residues. Between the trimmed V and J ends, which lost 8 bases and 1 base, there was a span of 10 bases. CDR1 is SGDLS and CDR2 is YYNGEE in the germline V gene. The CDR3 loop is CASAGASGNTIYF. The CDR3 DNA follows: TGTGCCAGTGCGGGGGCATCTGGAAACACCATATATTTT.

The chain combines TRBV4-1 with TRBJ1-4; the D gene is possibly TRBD1 (6 bases). Germline V gene sequence: CDR1 MGHRA, CDR2 YSYEKL. There are 15 residues in the CDR3. Trimming took off 6 bases at V and 2 bases at J, with 13 bases between the two ends. CDR3 sequence: CASRWEGGTNEKLFF. CDR3 sequence (DNA): TGCGCCAGCAGATGGGAGGGGGGCACTAATGAAAAACTGTTTTTT.

To note about this clone: Compared with germline, one end of the junction differs, possibly owing to a read error. The chain recombines TRBV7-7 with TRBJ1-1; D possibly corresponds to TRBD1 (6 bases). The CDR3 is 15 amino acids. The V gene's germline CDR1 is SSHAT and CDR2 FNYEAQ (reference sequence). The DNA for the CDR3 is TGTGCTAGCAGTCCTCCAGGGGCTCACAACACTGAAGCTTTCTTT. Amino acid sequence: CASSPPGAHNTEAFF. Complete variable domain (other parts from reference TRBV7-7 and TRBJ1-1): GAGVSQSPRYKVTKRGQDVTLRCDPISSHATLYWYQQALGQGPEFLTYFNYEAQPDKSGLPSDRFSAERPEGSISTLTIQRTEQRDSAMYRCASSPPGAHNTEAFFGQGTRLTVV.

The chain links TRBV23-1 to TRBJ2-7; D not resolved. TRBV23-1 is flagged as an ORF with uncertain function. The CDR3 is 16 residues long. The V end lost 7 bases, the J end lost 4 bases, and 23 bases lay between the germline ends. CDR3 in DNA: TGCGCCAGCACCCCCCCCCGGGTGCCCTTCGGGTACGAGCAGTACTTC. This gives the protein CASTPPRVPFGYEQYF.